Listed here are 16 T cell receptor beta chains from one sample, sequenced in a study of T-cell memory formation after mild COVID-19. TCRdb reprocessed the 5' RACE reads with MiXCR, giving one entry per CDR3 protein. Of approximately 570,000 distinct CDR3 sequences in the sample, 15% to 20% were seen once. The source material was PBMCs or a T cell subset sorted from them (not recorded which). Receptor source: an adult woman who had mild COVID-19 (a few samples of this study predate the infection). Cell type and time point are not known.

The V and J genes are TRBV3-1 and TRBJ2-7; D ambiguous. The CDR3 totals 13 residues. CDR1 LGHDT and CDR2 YNNKEL come from the germline V gene (reference sequence). V lost 0 bases and J 7 bases, leaving 10 bases between the germline ends. The CDR3 loop is CASSQDHSWEQYF. CDR3 in DNA: TGTGCCAGCAGCCAAGATCACTCTTGGGAGCAGTACTTC.

The V and J genes are TRBV12-3 or TRBV12-4 and TRBJ1-1; D unclear. CDR3 length: 16 amino acids. The V and J ends lost 5 bases and 4 bases respectively, with 20 bases between them. CDR3 region: CASSLKIRATPTEAFF. As DNA, the CDR3 is TGTGCCAGCAGTCTAAAAATAAGGGCCACCCCCACTGAAGCTTTCTTT.

This clonotype was counted only a few times. The chain combines TRBV5-6 with TRBJ2-2; TRBD2 agrees at 9 bases. The germline CDR1 and CDR2 sequences are SGHDT and YYEEEE. Trimming removed 1 base from V and 6 bases from J; junction bases left unmatched: 4. The length of the CDR3 is 15 residues. The CDR3 loop is CASSLISGGPGELFF. The CDR3 DNA is TGTGCCAGCAGCTTGATTAGCGGGGGCCCCGGGGAGCTGTTTTTT.

This clonotype has only a few counts. CDR3 region: CSVGGGPMNTEAFF. DNA for the CDR3: TGCAGTGTAGGCGGGGGTCCCATGAACACTGAAGCTTTCTTT. This chain links TRBV20-1 with TRBJ1-1; D perhaps matches TRBD1 (5 bases). The CDR3 contains 14 residues. Germline CDR1 reads DFQATT; CDR2 reads SNEGSKA (reference sequence). The V and J ends lost 7 bases and 0 bases respectively, with 15 bases between them.

This clonotype was found many times. The V call is TRBV7-9, the J call TRBJ2-7, with D tentatively TRBD1 (5 bases). The length of the CDR3 is 14 residues. V was shortened by 6 bases and J by 0 bases, with 12 bases between the two germline ends. In germline, CDR1 is SEHNR, CDR2 FQNEAQ (reference sequence). The CDR3 nucleotides are TGTGCCAGCAGTTCCTCGACAGCCTCCTACGAGCAGTACTTC. Protein product: CASSSSTASYEQYF.

The genes are TRBV29-1 and TRBJ2-7; D might be TRBD1 (6 bases). V was clipped by 5 bases and J by 6 bases, with 11 bases between them. This CDR3 comprises 11 residues. Per germline, CDR1 SQVTM and CDR2 ANQGSEA. The CDR3 DNA is TGCAGCGTTCGCCGGGACACCGAGCAGTACTTC. This gives the protein CSVRRDTEQYF.

This rearrangement joins TRBV12-3 or TRBV12-4 to TRBJ1-2; 9 nucleotides agree with TRBD1. V was clipped by 6 bases and J by 3 bases; unmatched bases: 5. CDR3 length: 14 amino acids. The CDR3 region has the DNA TGTGCCAGCAGCACCGGGACAGGGCACTATGGCTACACCTTC. Translated, it gives CASSTGTGHYGYTF.

Only a few counts were recorded for this clonotype. V usage is TRBV7-9 and J usage is TRBJ2-1; D not certain. V lost 6 bases and J 4 bases, leaving 16 bases between the germline ends. Looked up from germline, CDR1 is SEHNR and CDR2 is FQNEAQ (reference sequence). CDR3 length: 15 residues. CDR3 protein: CASSIRGHDYNEQFF. The CDR3 DNA sequence: TGTGCCAGCAGTATTCGAGGTCACGATTACAATGAGCAGTTCTTC. Full variable domain (missing parts from reference TRBV7-9 and TRBJ2-1): DTGVSQNPRHKITKRGQNVTFRCDPISEHNRLYWYRQTLGQGPEFLTYFQNEAQLEKSRLLSDRFSAERPKGSFSTLEIQRTEQGDSAMYLCASSIRGHDYNEQFFGPGTRLTVL.

V is TRBV19 and J is TRBJ2-7, with D maybe TRBD1 (5 bases). The CDR3 has 14 residues. Trimming cost V 3 bases and J 2 bases, with 11 bases left between them. Germline-derived CDR1 and CDR2 are LNHDA and SQIVND (reference sequence). CDR3 sequence reads: CASSIQGRTYEQYF. In nucleotides, the CDR3 is TGTGCCAGTAGTATTCAGGGTCGGACCTACGAGCAGTACTTC.

This clonotype was counted at least ten times. The chain couples TRBV7-9 to TRBJ2-7; D not resolved. The length of the CDR3 is 11 residues. The germline gives CDR1 SEHNR, CDR2 FQNEAQ (reference sequence). Trimming pared 1 base from V and 5 bases from J, leaving 3 bases between. CDR3 in amino acids: CASSLENEQYF. As DNA, the CDR3 is TGTGCCAGCAGCTTAGAAAACGAGCAGTACTTC.

To note about this clonotype: Its ends do not fully match the called genes, so a read error is possible. V is TRBV12-3 or TRBV12-4 and J is TRBJ1-5; a possible D gene is TRBD1 (5 bases). The CDR3 sequence is 15 residues long. The CDR3 region is CASQSREGMNQPPHF. The DNA of the CDR3 is TGTGCCAGCCAGTCCAGGGAGGGGATGAATCAGCCCCCGCATTTT.

This clonotype has more than one count but fewer than ten. J is TRBJ2-7 and V is TRBV24-1, with 10 bases aligning to TRBD1. Germline values: CDR1 KGHDR, CDR2 SFDVKD. The J segment lost 2 bases and the V segment lost 4 bases, leaving 4 bases of the junction unmatched. This CDR3 is 15 amino acids long. The CDR3 DNA follows: TGTGCCACCAGTGACCCCGGGACAGGGGCCTACGAGCAGTACTTC. Residues: CATSDPGTGAYEQYF.

This clonotype was recorded a few times. This rearrangement joins TRBV12-3 or TRBV12-4 to TRBJ1-2, with TRBD1 matching over 8 bases. The CDR3 covers 16 residues. J was trimmed by 3 bases and V by 2 bases; bases with no gene match: 8. CDR3 residues: CASSLMIAGGDYGYTF. CDR3 coding DNA: TGTGCCAGCAGTTTAATGATTGCAGGGGGCGACTATGGCTACACCTTC.

This clonotype was counted between two and nine times. V is TRBV19 and J is TRBJ1-1; a possible D gene is TRBD1 (5 bases). CDR3 length: 13 amino acids. Germline V CDR1 and CDR2: LNHDA, SQIVND (reference sequence). V lost 5 bases, J lost 6 bases, and 13 bases lay in between. The CDR3 DNA sequence: TGTGCCAGTAGTTATCAGGGTCGGGCTGAAGCTTTCTTT. It specifies CASSYQGRAEAFF.

This clonotype occurred a few times. The rearrangement joins TRBV19 to TRBJ2-1; 8 bases map to TRBD2. The CDR3 is 12 amino acids. Germline V gene lookup returns CDR1 LNHDA and CDR2 SQIVND (reference sequence). With 6 bases clipped from V and 10 bases from J, the junction kept 5 bases outside the gene matches. In DNA, the CDR3 is TGTGCCAGTAGATCTCCGGGGGGGGAGCAGTTCTTC. Encoded protein: CASRSPGGEQFF.

This chain connects TRBV20-1 to TRBJ2-7; TRBD1 matches 8 bases. Looked up from germline, CDR1 is DFQATT and CDR2 is SNEGSKA (reference sequence). After removal of 4 bases from V and 1 base from J, the junction contained 0 bases not matched to a gene. CDR3 length: 12 residues. The CDR3 DNA sequence: TGCAGTGCTAACAGGGGGTCCTACGAGCAGTACTTC. It translates to CSANRGSYEQYF.